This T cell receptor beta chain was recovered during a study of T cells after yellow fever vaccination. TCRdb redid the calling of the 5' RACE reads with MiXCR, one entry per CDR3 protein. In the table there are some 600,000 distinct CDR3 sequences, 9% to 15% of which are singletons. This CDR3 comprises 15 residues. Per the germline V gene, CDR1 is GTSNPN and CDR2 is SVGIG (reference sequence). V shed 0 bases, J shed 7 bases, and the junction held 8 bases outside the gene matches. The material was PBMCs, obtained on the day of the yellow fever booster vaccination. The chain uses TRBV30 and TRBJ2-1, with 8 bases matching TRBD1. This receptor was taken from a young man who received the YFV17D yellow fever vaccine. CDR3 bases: TGTGCCTGGAGTGTACCTCTAAGACAGGGGAATGAGCAGTTCTTC. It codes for CAWSVPLRQGNEQFF.